The clone carrying this T cell receptor beta chain has a handful of counts. Its specificity is unknown. TCRdb reanalysed the 5' RACE reads using MiXCR and keeps one entry per CDR3 protein. The sample contains about 220,000 distinct CDR3 sequences, roughly 7.1% of which appear only once. The sample belongs to a study of identical twins. Study-wide points: Weaker excess sharing between twins was seen in beta out-of-frame sequences.

This same sample was also taken into another study, of T cells expressing NK-cell markers. That source reports: Obtained from sorted CD3+CD56+NKG2C+, CD3+CD56+NKG2C- and CD3+CD56-NKG2C+ T cells were the TCR beta repertoires. Most of the eight sequenced donors were HCMV-seropositive; one was seronegative. The authors applied an anti-gamma-delta TCR antibody in several experiments, and it restricted sorting to alpha-beta TCR T cells.

The TCR sequence derives from a woman aged 18-29 years in good health. The sample consisted of CD8+ T cells sorted from blood.

This CDR3 reads CASSPIRTGELFF. CDR3 DNA sequence: TGTGCCAGCAGCCCGATACGGACCGGGGAGCTGTTTTTT. The V and J genes are TRBV7-9 and TRBJ2-2; D uncertain. From germline, CDR1 is SEHNR and CDR2 FQNEAQ (reference sequence). This CDR3 has 13 amino acids. V lost 5 bases and J lost 5, with 9 bases in between. The whole variable domain, remainder taken from reference TRBV7-9 and TRBJ2-2, is DTGVSQNPRHKITKRGQNVTFRCDPISEHNRLYWYRQTLGQGPEFLTYFQNEAQLEKSRLLSDRFSAERPKGSFSTLEIQRTEQGDSAMYLCASSPIRTGELFFGEGSRLTVL.